The clone carrying this T cell receptor beta chain occurred a few times. What it recognizes is unknown. A much bigger clone sits one base away, suggesting this may be a read error. The sample comes from a study of blood T cells in healthy people across ages. Study-wide results and limits: Any conclusive comparison of naive versus antigen-experienced cells was prevented by using unsorted PBMCs.

Primers used in a second PCR of roughly 6 to 11 cycles were a sample-barcoded 5' primer and a J-beta primer mix. Each of the samples gave a minimum of 3 million paired-end reads that contained CDR3. TCRdb redid the calling of the 5' RACE reads with MiXCR, one entry per CDR3 protein. There are around 1,000,000 distinct CDR3 sequences in the sample; around 27% occur only once, and about 0.72% lies in the top ten. This CDR3 is built from 16 residues. Germline-derived CDR1 and CDR2 are SGDLS and YYNGEE. This same sample was also part of a study on T cells of mothers and their children. From that second work: Reads recorded for TCR beta CDR3 numbered over 9.5 million per mother and approximately 2.9 million per child. An overlap that was slightly higher, though non-significant, was seen in related mother-child pairs versus unrelated pairs.

The V gene is TRBV9, the J gene TRBJ2-5, with TRBD2 matching 8 bases. The receptor comes from a girl aged 2 to 10 in good health. The sequenced sample was blood. CDR3 in amino acids: CAGSVDGSGAQETQYF. The CDR3 bases are TGTGCCGGCAGCGTAGATGGTAGCGGGGCGCAAGAGACCCAGTACTTC.